The 2 T cell receptor beta chains below come from one sample, sequenced in a study of cytomegalovirus exposure and HLA in healthy donors. Use of 60 Vbeta and 13 Jbeta primers characterized the PCR. This table comes from immunoSEQ multiplex PCR, and its TCRdb copy is limited to in-frame clones, with some not included. There are approximately 100,000 clones in the sample; 80% to 85% occur only once, and approximately 1.5% lies in the top ten. Sequencing was carried out using PBMCs. The receptors here all came from a man aged 40-49 years in good health and CMV-seronegative.

This clone was counted between two and nine times. The gene calls are TRBV10-3 and TRBJ1-4; D gene ambiguous. CDR3 length: 15 amino acids. Germline V gene data show CDR1 as ENHRY and CDR2 as SYGVKD. V was cut by 11 bases and J by 0 bases, with 16 bases left in between. CDR3 amino acids: CASSRLGATNEKLFF. The CDR3 bases are TGTGCCTCATCCCGCCTAGGTGCAACTAATGAAAAACTGTTTTTT.

This clone has a handful of counts. The chain links TRBV7-2 to TRBJ2-7, with D perhaps TRBD2 (6 bases). The germline V gene has CDR1 SGHTA and CDR2 FQGNSA. V lost 1 base to trimming and J lost 4 bases, with 11 bases between them. This CDR3 is built from 14 residues. The CDR3 sequence: CASSLEVGGYEQYF. The CDR3 bases are TGTGCCAGCAGCTTAGAAGTCGGGGGTTACGAGCAGTACTTC.